These 4 T cell receptor beta chains came from one sample sequenced in a study of blood T cells in healthy people across ages. A J-beta primer mix and a sample-barcoded 5' primer were used in a second PCR of roughly 6 to 12 cycles. In TCRdb, the 5' RACE reads were re-called with MiXCR into one record per CDR3 protein. The data contain about 670,000 distinct CDR3 sequences, around 41% of them seen just once; the ten biggest clones take up around 30%. The sequenced material came from blood. The receptors shown here come from a man of 80 years or more in good health.

This clonotype was seen many times. The rearrangement uses TRBV2 and TRBJ2-5; D is unclear. The CDR3 has 13 amino acids. Germline V lookup: CDR1 SNHLY, CDR2 FYNNEI. Trimming took 6 bases from V and 5 from J, leaving 13 bases between them. The CDR3 region has the DNA TGTGCCAGCAGCCCTTCGGCGATGGAGACCCAGTACTTC. It specifies CASSPSAMETQYF.

CDR3 in DNA: TGTGCCAGCAGCCGAGCGGGAGAGGGAGATACGCAGTATTTT. Its protein product is CASSRAGEGDTQYF. The gene calls are TRBV4-2 and TRBJ2-3; 8 bases fit TRBD2. CDR1 and CDR2 (germline): LGHNA, YNFKEQ. Trimming cost V 4 bases and J 5 bases; bases outside gene matches: 5. The CDR3 runs 14 residues.

This clonotype was detected many times. This chain links TRBV29-1 with TRBJ1-1; D might be TRBD1 (6 bases). The V end was cut by 4 bases, the J end by 0 bases, with 21 bases between. The germline gives CDR1 SQVTM, CDR2 ANQGSEA. The CDR3 contains 17 residues. CDR3 in DNA: TGCAGCGTTGGATTCTTCGCAGGGGTAGATTTGAACACTGAAGCTTTCTTT. Its translation: CSVGFFAGVDLNTEAFF.

This rearrangement joins TRBV18 to TRBJ1-1; D is possibly TRBD1 (5 bases). This CDR3 has 15 residues. Germline V gives CDR1 KGHSH, CDR2 LQKENI. Trimming stripped 3 bases from V and 6 bases from J, with 17 bases between. CDR3 in DNA: TGTGCCAGCTCACCTTCGGGTTCCGGGACCCCTGAAGCTTTCTTT. This sequence encodes CASSPSGSGTPEAFF.